The source of this T cell receptor (beta chain) is a study of cytomegalovirus exposure and HLA in healthy donors. Study background: Tens of millions of unique TCRs from HLA-typed donors made up an early data release.

As concerns this clone: Its target is not known.

Study-wide points: One later analysis reportedly identified an Asian-associated ancestry cluster that showed fewer N-insertions than the approximately 700-donor mean. There were 150 to 200 TCR beta chains listed as cytomegalovirus-associated. One variant, a missense change in DCLRE1C, was linked in a later analysis to TCR beta V- and J-gene trimming.

Researchers ran the PCR with 60 Vbeta and 13 Jbeta primers. Generated by immunoSEQ multiplex PCR, the TCRdb table keeps only in-frame clones and is missing some. The table has some 100,000 clones, about 75% seen once. Unmatched junction bases numbered 8, after V lost 6 bases and J lost 8 bases. The CDR3 has 15 amino acids. The germline CDR1 and CDR2 sequences are MRHNA and SNTAGT. The clonotype originates from a woman aged 18-29 years in good health and CMV-seropositive. The sample comprised PBMCs. The chain is built from TRBV6-4 and TRBJ2-1; TRBD2 matches 12 bases. In DNA form, the CDR3 reads TGTGCCAGCAGCAGGGAGGGGACTAGCGGGTATGAGCAGTTCTTC. It codes for CASSREGTSGYEQFF.